This passage covers 29 T cell receptor beta chains from one sample sequenced in a study of cytomegalovirus exposure and HLA in healthy donors. PCR employed 60 Vbeta and 13 Jbeta primers. The protocol was immunoSEQ multiplex PCR, while the TCRdb copy is restricted to in-frame clones and leaves out a portion. The sample lists some 200,000 clones; more than 75% were seen once. The sample comprised PBMCs. Receptors originate from a girl younger than two in good health and CMV-seronegative.

V and J are TRBV6-6 and TRBJ2-7, with D perhaps TRBD1 (5 bases). CDR1 MNHNY and CDR2 SVGAGI come from the germline V gene (reference sequence). Trimming pared 6 bases from V and 3 bases from J, leaving 18 bases between. This CDR3 has 15 residues. The CDR3 sequence: CASSNGPGIVYEQYF. The CDR3 DNA is TGTGCCAGCAGCAACGGTCCAGGGATTGTCTACGAGCAGTACTTC.

The chain is built from TRBV30 and TRBJ2-1, with 11 nucleotides matching TRBD1. The V segment lost 0 bases and the J segment 4 bases; nucleotides outside the gene matches: 8. Germline V CDR1 and CDR2: GTSNPN, SVGIG (reference sequence). The CDR3 runs 17 residues. The CDR3 is CAWSVSPDRGLYNEQFF. The CDR3 DNA reads as TGTGCCTGGAGTGTATCCCCGGACAGGGGGCTTTACAATGAGCAGTTCTTC.

This clone occurred once. The chain recombines TRBV2 with TRBJ2-7, with 7 positions matching TRBD1. The CDR3 extends over 12 amino acids. Per germline, CDR1 SNHLY and CDR2 FYNNEI. Trimming took 4 bases from V and 4 from J; bases not matched to a gene: 1. CDR3 sequence: CASSGQGYEQYF. The CDR3, as DNA: TGTGCCAGCAGTGGACAGGGATACGAGCAGTACTTC.

About this clone: At one of its ends the junction is not consistent with the germline gene, which may arise from a read error. This chain uses TRBV5-1 with TRBJ1-1, with D tentatively TRBD1 (6 bases). The CDR3 has 13 amino acids. Germline CDR1 and CDR2: SGHRS and YFSETQ. In DNA, the CDR3 is TGCGCCGGCAGAGACAGGTTGAACACTGAAGCTTTCTTT. Its translation: CAGRDRLNTEAFF.

Regarding this clone: The sample carries other DNA sequences with the same CDR3. The chain employs TRBV5-1 and TRBJ2-5, with 10 nucleotides matching TRBD2. The J call may not be correct, given that the DNA end is closer to TRBJ2-7. Germline CDR1 and CDR2: SGHRS and YFSETQ. The CDR3 contains 16 residues. CDR3 amino acids: CASSLALAGSSYEQYF. In nucleotides, the CDR3 is TGCGCCAGCAGCTTGGCACTAGCGGGGTCTTCTTACGAGCAGTACTTC.

This chain connects TRBV11-2 to TRBJ1-4; the D is unclear. The CDR3 has 14 residues. Trimming removed 3 bases from V and 1 base from J, with 6 bases in between. In germline, CDR1 is SGHAT, CDR2 FQNNGV. Here the CDR3 DNA reads TGTGCCAGCAGCTTCGGAGGAACTAATGAAAAACTGTTTTTT. Its translation is CASSFGGTNEKLFF.

The chain employs TRBV28 and TRBJ2-7, with a possible D match to TRBD2 (5 bases). The CDR3 sequence is 16 residues long. From germline, CDR1 is MDHEN and CDR2 SYDVKM. V dropped 1 base and J dropped 3 bases, with 16 bases sitting between them. The CDR3 protein is CASSLSSWRNYYEQYF. The CDR3 nucleotides are TGTGCCAGCAGTTTATCGAGTTGGAGGAACTACTACGAGCAGTACTTC.

The chain has TRBV6-5 and TRBJ2-1; tentatively, D is TRBD2 (5 bases). CDR1 is MNHEY and CDR2 is SVGAGI in the germline V gene. V was clipped by 10 bases and J by 8 bases, with 12 bases between them. This CDR3 comprises 11 residues. The CDR3 DNA reads as TGTGCCACCATGAGGGTCGATGAGCAGTTCTTC. It codes for CATMRVDEQFF.

The V gene is TRBV5-1, the J gene TRBJ1-4, with 8 bases lining up with TRBD1. CDR1 is SGHRS and CDR2 is YFSETQ in the germline V gene. Germline trimming cut 0 bases from V and 2 bases from J; bases unmatched to any gene: 9. There are 18 residues in the CDR3. CDR3 nucleotide sequence: TGCGCCAGCAGCTTGGGTACAGGGGGTCCTCTGACTAATGAAAAACTGTTTTTT. Residues: CASSLGTGGPLTNEKLFF.

The V call is TRBV27, the J call TRBJ2-5, with TRBD1 matching over 9 bases. The CDR3 totals 16 residues. V shed 1 base, J shed 4 bases, and the junction held 7 bases outside the gene matches. CDR1 MNHEY and CDR2 SMNVEV come from the germline V gene (reference sequence). CDR3 bases: TGTGCCAGCAGTTTATTCGGTTCGACAGGGGGAGAGACCCAGTACTTC. It translates to CASSLFGSTGGETQYF.

The CDR3 DNA follows: TGTGCCAGCAGTTACGACAGGGGATTCTATGGCTACACCTTC. Encoded protein: CASSYDRGFYGYTF. The V call is TRBV6-5, the J call TRBJ1-2, with TRBD1 matching over 8 bases. There are 14 residues in the CDR3. V lost 2 bases to trimming and J lost 4 bases; unmatched junction nucleotides: 3. Per the germline V gene, CDR1 is MNHEY and CDR2 is SVGAGI.

This rearrangement joins TRBV7-9 to TRBJ2-7, with TRBD1 matching 7 bases. The CDR3 contains 13 residues. Per germline, CDR1 SEHNR and CDR2 FQNEAQ (reference sequence). The trim removed 6 bases at V and 0 bases at J, leaving 2 bases unmatched. The CDR3 DNA reads as TGTGCCAGCAGACAGGGGACCTCCTACGAGCAGTACTTC. This encodes CASRQGTSYEQYF.

V usage is TRBV6-1 and J usage is TRBJ1-2; D possibly corresponds to TRBD1 (5 bases). This CDR3 contains 14 residues. V dropped 3 bases and J dropped 5 bases, with 13 bases sitting between them. Germline V gene sequence: CDR1 MNHNS, CDR2 SASEGT. The CDR3 region has the DNA TGTGCCAGCAGTGAGGCAGGGTGGGCTTATGGCTACACCTTC. It is translated as CASSEAGWAYGYTF.

Only one count was recorded for this clone. The chain joins TRBV6-1 to TRBJ2-5; D is unresolved. The CDR3 totals 12 residues. Trimming removed 5 bases at V and 2 bases at J, with 6 bases between. The germline V gene has CDR1 MNHNS and CDR2 SASEGT. In DNA, the CDR3 is TGTGCCAGCAGTATACAGCAAGAGACCCAGTACTTC. Translated: CASSIQQETQYF.

J is TRBJ1-4 and V is TRBV2; D may be TRBD1 (5 bases). CDR1 SNHLY and CDR2 FYNNEI come from the germline V gene. The CDR3 spans 18 residues. V dropped 4 bases and J dropped 4 bases, with 22 bases sitting between them. CDR3 region: CASSGDPGRRELNEKLFF. The CDR3 bases are TGTGCCAGCAGTGGCGATCCGGGACGGAGGGAACTTAATGAAAAACTGTTTTTT.

The chain links TRBV27 to TRBJ2-1; 9 bases fit TRBD2. V gave up 3 bases and J gave up 8 bases; unmatched junction bases: 11. The CDR3 totals 16 residues. Germline assignment: CDR1 MNHEY and CDR2 SMNVEV (reference sequence). The DNA of the CDR3 is TGTGCCAGCAGTTTTGTAGAGGTAGCGGGAGCGTATGAGCAGTTCTTC. Translated: CASSFVEVAGAYEQFF.

The chain is built from TRBV5-1 and TRBJ2-7; no firm D call. In germline, CDR1 is SGHRS, CDR2 YFSETQ. The ends were cut back, 2 bases at V and 3 bases at J, with 9 bases in the middle. This CDR3 spans 13 amino acids. The CDR3 loop reads CASSFGRNYEQYF. CDR3 DNA sequence: TGCGCCAGCAGCTTCGGTAGAAACTACGAGCAGTACTTC.

The chain links TRBV9 to TRBJ2-1, with 14 positions matching TRBD2. V shed 3 bases and J 6 bases; nucleotides not matched to a gene: 2. The CDR3 sequence is 15 residues long. Per germline, CDR1 SGDLS and CDR2 YYNGEE. The CDR3 bases are TGTGCCAGCAGCGCGACTAGCGGGAGGGGCAATGAGCAGTTCTTC. Its protein product is CASSATSGRGNEQFF. The full variable domain, in which reference TRBV9 and TRBJ2-1 provide the parts outside the CDR3, is DSGVTQTPKHLITATGQRVTLRCSPRSGDLSVYWYQQSLDQGLQFLIQYYNGEERAKGNILERFSAQQFPDLHSELNLSSLELGDSALYFCASSATSGRGNEQFFGPGTRLTVL.

The chain combines TRBV11-2 with TRBJ2-2; 8 positions agree with TRBD1. The germline gives CDR1 SGHAT, CDR2 FQNNGV. J lost 6 bases, V lost 5 bases, and 8 bases had no gene match. This CDR3 contains 15 residues. CDR3 loop: CASSKRQGPAGELFF. Here the CDR3 DNA reads TGTGCCAGCAGCAAGCGACAGGGGCCGGCCGGGGAGCTGTTTTTT.

This chain joins TRBV6-1 and TRBJ1-5; 10 positions agree with TRBD1. The CDR3 loop spans 15 amino acids. In germline, CDR1 is MNHNS, CDR2 SASEGT. V gave up 10 bases and J gave up 2 bases; unmatched junction bases: 8. This CDR3 reads CATRDRGWGNQPQHF. The CDR3 DNA is TGTGCCACCCGGGACAGGGGTTGGGGCAATCAGCCCCAGCATTTT.

This chain connects TRBV18 to TRBJ2-5; D may be TRBD1 (6 bases). V was trimmed by 3 bases and J by 4 bases, leaving 12 bases between them. The length of the CDR3 is 14 residues. Germline lookup yields CDR1 KGHSH and CDR2 LQKENI. CDR3 residues: CASSPTGRAETQYF. Here the CDR3 DNA reads TGTGCCAGCTCACCTACAGGGCGGGCAGAGACCCAGTACTTC. The whole variable domain, filled in from reference TRBV18 and TRBJ2-5, reads NAGVMQNPRHLVRRRGQEARLRCSPMKGHSHVYWYRQLPEEGLKFMVYLQKENIIDESGMPKERFSAEFPKEGPSILRIQQVVRGDSAAYFCASSPTGRAETQYFGPGTRLLVL.

The rearrangement links TRBV6-1 to TRBJ2-7; D call uncertain. The CDR3 extends over 15 amino acids. Germline V gene data show CDR1 as MNHNS and CDR2 as SASEGT. The V end lost 0 bases, the J end lost 6 bases, and 15 bases lay between the germline ends. In DNA, the CDR3 is TGTGCCAGCAGTGAAGCCTTCGGTCCCGATTTCGAGCAGTACTTC. It yields the protein CASSEAFGPDFEQYF.

This clone appeared a few times. This chain uses TRBV27 with TRBJ1-1, with 12 bases aligning to TRBD1. V lost 6 bases, J lost 7 bases, and 9 bases stayed unmatched. Germline V gene data show CDR1 as MNHEY and CDR2 as SMNVEV (reference sequence). The CDR3 runs to 15 residues. CDR3 nucleotides: TGTGCCAGCAGGACCGGGACAGGGGGCGGCCATGAAGCTTTCTTT. Protein sequence: CASRTGTGGGHEAFF.

This rearrangement joins TRBV5-1 to TRBJ2-1; 10 bases fit TRBD2. Germline V gene lookup returns CDR1 SGHRS and CDR2 YFSETQ. The CDR3 totals 16 residues. V lost 1 base, J lost 9 bases, and 10 bases stayed unmatched. The DNA for the CDR3 is TGCGCCAGCAGCTTGAATAGCGGGGGGCTGGTTAGTGAGCAGTTCTTC. Translation: CASSLNSGGLVSEQFF.

This clone was seen just once. The V and J genes are TRBV2 and TRBJ2-5; D gene ambiguous. Trimming removed 0 bases at V and 4 bases at J, with 15 bases between. Germline CDR1 reads SNHLY; CDR2 reads FYNNEI. This CDR3 is built from 16 residues. For the CDR3, the DNA is TGTGCCAGCAGTGAAGCGCAATTACTATTCCCAGAGACCCAGTACTTC. Amino acid sequence: CASSEAQLLFPETQYF.

The V call is TRBV4-1, the J call TRBJ2-1; 12 bases are a match to TRBD2. J gave up 4 bases and V 4 bases, and 8 bases lay outside the gene matches. The germline gives CDR1 MGHRA, CDR2 YSYEKL. This CDR3 is 17 amino acids long. Here the CDR3 DNA reads TGCGCCAGCAGCCGGCGGACTAGCGGGATAGCATACAATGAGCAGTTCTTC. Translation gives CASSRRTSGIAYNEQFF.

The rearrangement links TRBV5-1 to TRBJ2-5; a possible D gene is TRBD1 (5 bases). CDR1 is SGHRS and CDR2 is YFSETQ in the germline V gene. The CDR3 runs to 16 residues. The V gene lost 4 bases and the J gene lost 2 bases, with 18 bases spanning the gap. The chain's CDR3 is CASSPQQAAKQETQYF. The CDR3 DNA reads TGCGCCAGCAGCCCGCAACAGGCTGCGAAACAAGAGACCCAGTACTTC.

The chain has TRBV11-2 and TRBJ1-4; D not certain. Germline loops: CDR1 SGHAT, CDR2 FQNNGV. The V end lost 0 bases, the J end lost 8 bases, and 13 bases lay between the germline ends. This CDR3 is 15 amino acids long. This chain's CDR3 is CASSLDRMGGEKLFF. The CDR3 DNA is TGTGCCAGCAGCTTAGATCGGATGGGAGGGGAAAAACTGTTTTTT.

The chain uses TRBV4-1 and TRBJ1-5; possibly TRBD1 for D (5 bases). Trimming removed 0 bases at V and 2 bases at J, with 14 bases between. Germline values: CDR1 MGHRA, CDR2 YSYEKL. The CDR3 length is 17 residues. The CDR3 DNA sequence: TGCGCCAGCAGCCAAGATTCACTCCAGGGCGGCAATCAGCCCCAGCATTTT. Translating gives CASSQDSLQGGNQPQHF.